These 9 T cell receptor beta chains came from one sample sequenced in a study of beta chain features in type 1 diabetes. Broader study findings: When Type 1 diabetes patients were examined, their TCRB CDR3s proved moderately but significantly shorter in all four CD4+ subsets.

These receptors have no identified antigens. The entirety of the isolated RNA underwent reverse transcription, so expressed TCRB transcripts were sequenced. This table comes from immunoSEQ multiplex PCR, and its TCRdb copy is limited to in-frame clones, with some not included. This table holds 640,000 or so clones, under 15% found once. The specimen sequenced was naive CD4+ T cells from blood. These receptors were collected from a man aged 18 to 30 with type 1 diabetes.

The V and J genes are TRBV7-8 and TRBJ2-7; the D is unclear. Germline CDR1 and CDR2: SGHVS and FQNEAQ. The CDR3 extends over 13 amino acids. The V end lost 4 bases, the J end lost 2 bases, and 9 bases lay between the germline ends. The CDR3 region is CASSSLSTYEQYF. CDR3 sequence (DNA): TGTGCCAGCAGCTCTCTGTCGACCTACGAGCAGTACTTC.

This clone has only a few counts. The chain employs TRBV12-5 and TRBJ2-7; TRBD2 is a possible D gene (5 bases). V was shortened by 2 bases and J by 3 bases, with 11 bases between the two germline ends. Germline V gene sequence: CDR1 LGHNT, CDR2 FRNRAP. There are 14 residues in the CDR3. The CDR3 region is CASGLRTRGYEQYF. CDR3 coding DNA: TGTGCTAGTGGTTTGCGTACCCGGGGCTACGAGCAGTACTTC.

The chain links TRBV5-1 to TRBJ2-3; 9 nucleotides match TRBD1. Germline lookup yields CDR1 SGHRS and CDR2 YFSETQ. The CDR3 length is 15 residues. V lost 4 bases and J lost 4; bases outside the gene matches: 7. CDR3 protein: CASSQGTGSADTQYF. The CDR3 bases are TGCGCCAGCAGCCAAGGGACAGGGTCGGCAGATACGCAGTATTTT.

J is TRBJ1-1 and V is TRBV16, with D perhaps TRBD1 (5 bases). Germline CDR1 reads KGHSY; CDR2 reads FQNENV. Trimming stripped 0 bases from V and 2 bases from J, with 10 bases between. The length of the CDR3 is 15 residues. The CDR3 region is CASSQSPTVNTEAFF. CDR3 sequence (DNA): TGTGCCAGCAGCCAATCCCCGACAGTAAACACTGAAGCTTTCTTT. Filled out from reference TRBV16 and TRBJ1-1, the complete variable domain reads GEEVAQTPKHLVRGEGQKAKLYCAPIKGHSYVFWYQQVLKNEFKFLISFQNENVFDETGMPKERFSAKCLPNSPCSLEIQATKLEDSAVYFCASSQSPTVNTEAFFGQGTRLTVV.

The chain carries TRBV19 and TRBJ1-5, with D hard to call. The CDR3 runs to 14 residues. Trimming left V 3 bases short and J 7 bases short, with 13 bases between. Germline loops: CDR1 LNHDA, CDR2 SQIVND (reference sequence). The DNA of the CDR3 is TGTGCCAGTAGTATGGACGGCGCGGGGCAGCCCCAGCATTTT. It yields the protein CASSMDGAGQPQHF.

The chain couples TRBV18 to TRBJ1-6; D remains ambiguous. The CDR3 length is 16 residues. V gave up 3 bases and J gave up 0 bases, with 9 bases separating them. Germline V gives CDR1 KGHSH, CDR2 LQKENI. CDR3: CASSPLSGSYNSPLHF. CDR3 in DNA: TGTGCCAGCTCACCGCTATCGGGCTCCTATAATTCACCCCTCCACTTT.

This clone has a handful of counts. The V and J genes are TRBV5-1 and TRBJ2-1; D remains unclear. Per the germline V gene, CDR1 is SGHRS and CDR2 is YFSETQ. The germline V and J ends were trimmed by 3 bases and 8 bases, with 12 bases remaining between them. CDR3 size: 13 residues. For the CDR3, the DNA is TGCGCCAGCAGCTCGGAGCTTCAGGATGAGCAGTTCTTC. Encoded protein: CASSSELQDEQFF.

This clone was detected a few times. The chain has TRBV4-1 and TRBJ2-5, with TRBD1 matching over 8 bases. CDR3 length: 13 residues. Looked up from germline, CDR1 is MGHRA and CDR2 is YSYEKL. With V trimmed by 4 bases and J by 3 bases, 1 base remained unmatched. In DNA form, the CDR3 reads TGCGCCAGCAGCCCGACAGGGGAAGAGACCCAGTACTTC. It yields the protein CASSPTGEETQYF.

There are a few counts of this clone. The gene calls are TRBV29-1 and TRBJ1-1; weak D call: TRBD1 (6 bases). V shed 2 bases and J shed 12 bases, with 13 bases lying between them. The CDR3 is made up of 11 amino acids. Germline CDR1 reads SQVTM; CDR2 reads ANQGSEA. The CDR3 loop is CSVELQGGTFF. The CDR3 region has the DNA TGCAGCGTTGAACTACAGGGTGGGACTTTCTTT.